This T cell receptor beta chain was documented in a study of response to subunit inactivated influenza vaccine. Germline V gene lookup returns CDR1 SGHRS and CDR2 YFSETQ. V gave up 5 bases and J gave up 8 bases, with 19 bases separating them. The CDR3 loop spans 14 amino acids. This clonotype was seen ten or more times. TCRdb called the RT-PCR reads again in MiXCR, with one record for every CDR3 protein. The sample contains 630,000 or so distinct CDR3 sequences, 15% to 18% of which appear only once. The sequenced sample was PBMCs from blood, obtained 12 days after vaccination. This receptor was obtained from a man aged 50 to 60 who received an inactivated influenza vaccine. The V and J genes are TRBV5-1 and TRBJ1-2; D remains unclear. CDR3 nucleotide sequence: TGCGCCAGCAGTCCGGAGGTCGGCCGATCGGGCTACACCTTC. Translating gives CASSPEVGRSGYTF. Looking up the rest from reference TRBV5-1 and TRBJ1-2 gives the full variable domain: KAGVTQTPRYLIKTRGQQVTLSCSPISGHRSVSWYQQTPGQGLQFLFEYFSETQRNKGNFPGRFSGRQFSNSRSEMNVSTLELGDSALYLCASSPEVGRSGYTFGSGTRLTVV.